A single sample is the source of the 7 T cell receptor beta chains below, sequenced in a study of radiotherapy plus CTLA-4 blockade in lung cancer. TCRdb keeps only in-frame clones here, not all; method: immunoSEQ multiplex PCR. The data contain 55,000 to 80,000 clones, around four fifths of them seen just once; the ten biggest clones take up 7.1%. The sample consisted of peripheral blood, taken from a patient treated with radiotherapy plus ipilimumab. The receptor set was obtained from a human donor with non-small cell lung cancer who had a complete response to radiotherapy plus ipilimumab.

V gene TRBV15 combines with J gene TRBJ1-5; no clear D gene. The CDR3 length is 15 residues. The germline V and J ends were trimmed by 0 bases and 3 bases, with 9 bases remaining between them. From germline, CDR1 is LNHNV and CDR2 YYDKDF (reference sequence). CDR3 region: CATSRDAADNQPQHF. The CDR3 coding sequence is TGTGCCACCAGCAGAGATGCGGCAGACAATCAGCCCCAGCATTTT.

The CDR3 coding sequence is TGCGCCAGCAGCCAAGACACAATCAGGGGCAGGGGGACAGATACGCAGTATTTT. The encoded protein is CASSQDTIRGRGTDTQYF. The chain joins TRBV4-1 to TRBJ2-3; the match to TRBD1 covers 7 bases. With V trimmed by 0 bases and J by 3 bases, 12 bases remained unmatched. This CDR3 has 18 amino acids. In germline, CDR1 is MGHRA, CDR2 YSYEKL.

The V and J genes are TRBV7-9 and TRBJ2-1, with 7 nucleotides matching TRBD1. Germline loops: CDR1 SEHNR, CDR2 FQNEAQ (reference sequence). V was clipped by 3 bases and J by 8 bases; unmatched bases: 7. The CDR3 runs to 14 residues. The CDR3 is CASSFTQGIDEQFF. The CDR3 bases are TGTGCCAGCAGCTTTACACAGGGGATCGATGAGCAGTTCTTC. The whole variable domain, filled in from reference TRBV7-9 and TRBJ2-1, reads DTGVSQNPRHKITKRGQNVTFRCDPISEHNRLYWYRQTLGQGPEFLTYFQNEAQLEKSRLLSDRFSAERPKGSFSTLEIQRTEQGDSAMYLCASSFTQGIDEQFFGPGTRLTVL.

The gene calls are TRBV7-2 and TRBJ1-4; D remains unclear. CDR1 and CDR2 from the germline V gene are SGHTA and FQGNSA. Trimming cost V 4 bases and J 8 bases, with 8 bases left between them. The CDR3 runs to 12 residues. The CDR3 DNA sequence: TGTGCCAGCAGCTCGGGAGGGGAAAAACTGTTTTTT. Translation gives CASSSGGEKLFF. Full variable domain (outside the CDR3, taken from reference TRBV7-2 and TRBJ1-4): GAGVSQSPSNKVTEKGKDVELRCDPISGHTALYWYRQSLGQGLEFLIYFQGNSAPDKSGLPSDRFSAERTGGSVSTLTIQRTQQEDSAVYLCASSSGGEKLFFGSGTQLSVL.

The chain couples TRBV12-5 to TRBJ2-5; D perhaps matches TRBD1 (5 bases). Matching the DNA end better, TRBJ2-7 makes the J call doubtful. Germline CDR1 is LGHNT and CDR2 is FRNRAP. This CDR3 region has 16 residues. The DNA for the CDR3 is TGTGCTAGTGGTTTGGGACAGAGACGTAGCTCCTACGAGCAGTACTTC. Translating it yields CASGLGQRRSSYEQYF.

The CDR3 spells CASYTGHTGTGELFF. The DNA of the CDR3 is TGTGCCAGTTACACCGGGCACACAGGCACCGGGGAGCTGTTTTTT. The chain couples TRBV6-1 to TRBJ2-2, with D perhaps matching TRBD1 (5 bases). The V gene's germline CDR1 is MNHNS and CDR2 SASEGT. This CDR3 region has 15 residues. V was clipped by 9 bases and J by 4 bases, with 18 bases between them.

The chain couples TRBV13 to TRBJ1-3, with D perhaps matching TRBD1 (6 bases). Per germline, CDR1 PRHDT and CDR2 FYEKMQ (reference sequence). CDR3 length: 15 residues. V lost 3 bases to trimming and J lost 0 bases, with 9 bases between them. In DNA form, the CDR3 reads TGTGCCAGCAGCTTTGGGGGCATCTCTGGAAACACCATATATTTT. It yields the protein CASSFGGISGNTIYF. The full variable domain, rest sourced from reference TRBV13 and TRBJ1-3, is AAGVIQSPRHLIKEKRETATLKCYPIPRHDTVYWYQQGPGQDPQFLISFYEKMQSDKGSIPDRFSAQQFSDYHSELNMSSLELGDSALYFCASSFGGISGNTIYFGEGSWLTVV.